This T cell receptor (beta chain) was identified in a study of CXCR3-negative and CXCR3-positive naive CD8 T cells. The CDR3 sequence is 15 residues long. Germline CDR1 and CDR2: SGHRS and YFSETQ. UMI-tagged TRB cDNA libraries were built via 5' RACE. TCRdb reprocessed the 5' RACE reads and reports one entry per CDR3 protein, with no DNA. The sample includes fewer than 55,000 distinct CDR3 sequences. Source material: naive CXCR3- CD8+ T cells from blood. Documented subset: CD45RO-CCR7+CD27+CD95- naive CD8+ T cells lacking CXCR3 (TNR3-). This receptor was obtained from a human donor in good health. Some clones in this sample may be carry-over from other donors' samples. This chain joins TRBV5-1 and TRBJ2-7; TCRdb selects TRBD1, and the lack of DNA leaves this call unchecked. This CDR3 is CASSRTGTGWNEQYF. Variable domain in full (rest from reference TRBV5-1 and TRBJ2-7): KAGVTQTPRYLIKTRGQQVTLSCSPISGHRSVSWYQQTPGQGLQFLFEYFSETQRNKGNFPGRFSGRQFSNSRSEMNVSTLELGDSALYLCASSRTGTGWNEQYFGPGTRLTVT.